These 3 T cell receptor beta chains share one sample of origin, sequenced in a study of control samples from healthy donors and cancer patients. The method was immunoSEQ multiplex PCR; TCRdb's version includes in-frame clones alone and lacks a portion of them. The data show fewer than 200,000 clones, 90% seen once. Sequencing was performed on blood. These receptors originate from a woman aged 45 to 65 in good health.

The genes are TRBV11-2 and TRBJ1-6, with a possible D match to TRBD1 (6 bases). This CDR3 has 17 residues. V lost 0 bases and J 6 bases, leaving 15 bases between the germline ends. From germline, CDR1 is SGHAT and CDR2 FQNNGV. The DNA of the CDR3 is TGTGCCAGCAGCTTAGATGGCCGGGGGACATCTAATTCACCCCTCCACTTT. Translated: CASSLDGRGTSNSPLHF.

The genes are TRBV5-4 and TRBJ2-2, with a weak D call TRBD2 (6 bases). Germline V CDR1 and CDR2: SGHNT, YYREEE (reference sequence). The CDR3 has 15 amino acids. The ends were cut back, 0 bases at V and 2 bases at J, with 8 bases in the middle. The CDR3 loop is CASSLGRGNTGELFF. CDR3 DNA sequence: TGTGCCAGCAGCTTGGGGCGGGGTAACACCGGGGAGCTGTTTTTT.

In nucleotides, the CDR3 is TGTGCCAGCAGCTCGGGACAGTCTAATGAAAAACTGTTTTTT. Translation: CASSSGQSNEKLFF. V is TRBV28 and J is TRBJ1-4, with 7 bases aligning to TRBD1. CDR1 and CDR2 from the germline V gene are MDHEN and SYDVKM. The CDR3 totals 14 residues. With 6 bases clipped from V and 3 bases from J, the junction kept 4 bases outside the gene matches.